These 12 T cell receptor beta chains were sequenced from one sample in a study of shared clonotypes between healthy human individuals. CD45RO-negative CD8 cells positively selected for CCR7 made up the naive population, which excluded terminally differentiated effector memory CD45RA+ cells. Profiled with immunoSEQ multiplex PCR; TCRdb holds only in-frame clones, not every one. The repertoire holds about 2.1 million clones, with around 93% as singletons. The material sequenced was naive CD8+ T cells from PBMCs. These receptors were collected from a man aged 18 to 30 in good health. Some clones in this sample may be carry-over from other donors' samples.

This chain connects TRBV2 to TRBJ2-1; weak D call: TRBD2 (6 bases). V lost 7 bases to trimming and J lost 9 bases, with 13 bases between them. Germline assignment: CDR1 SNHLY and CDR2 FYNNEI. The CDR3 spans 12 residues. The CDR3 region is CASTEGPLEQFF. CDR3 in DNA: TGTGCCAGCACGGAGGGACCCCTTGAGCAGTTCTTC.

The chain is built from TRBV7-9 and TRBJ1-2, with no clear D. The CDR3 covers 13 residues. CDR1 and CDR2 (germline): SEHNR, FQNEAQ (reference sequence). The V end lost 1 base, the J end lost 8 bases, and 11 bases lay between the germline ends. CDR3 bases: TGTGCCAGCAGCTTAGGCCGAAAAGAGGGCTACACCTTC. Translating it yields CASSLGRKEGYTF.

This chain joins TRBV4-1 and TRBJ2-7; D unclear. This CDR3 is built from 15 residues. Trimming took 0 bases from V and 2 from J, leaving 11 bases between them. Germline assignment: CDR1 MGHRA and CDR2 YSYEKL. The CDR3 nucleotides read TGCGCCAGCAGCCAAGATCTACCAGGAGCCTACGAGCAGTACTTC. Translated: CASSQDLPGAYEQYF.

For the CDR3, the DNA is TGCGCCAGCAGCCACCCGGGACACATCAACTCTGGAAACACCATATATTTT. Residues: CASSHPGHINSGNTIYF. The chain joins TRBV4-1 to TRBJ1-3, with a possible D match to TRBD1 (6 bases). This CDR3 is 17 amino acids long. Trimming pared 3 bases from V and 0 bases from J, leaving 15 bases between. The germline V gene has CDR1 MGHRA and CDR2 YSYEKL.

A single count supports this clone. The V call is TRBV9, the J call TRBJ1-2, with 9 bases fitting TRBD1. V gave up 3 bases and J gave up 3 bases; unmatched junction bases: 9. Germline values: CDR1 SGDLS, CDR2 YYNGEE. The CDR3 consists of 16 residues. The CDR3 spells CASSGEYRGPHYGYTF. CDR3 DNA sequence: TGTGCCAGCAGCGGAGAGTACAGGGGGCCCCACTATGGCTACACCTTC.

A remark on this clone: This sample includes further DNA sequences coding for the same CDR3. The chain links TRBV19 to TRBJ2-7; 10 positions agree with TRBD2. J was trimmed by 0 bases and V by 4 bases; bases with no gene match: 3. This CDR3 contains 15 residues. Germline assignment: CDR1 LNHDA and CDR2 SQIVND (reference sequence). The CDR3 protein is CASSTRLAGSYEQYF. The CDR3 DNA reads as TGTGCCAGTAGTACCCGACTAGCGGGCTCCTACGAGCAGTACTTC.

This chain connects TRBV7-3 to TRBJ2-2; 9 bases agree with TRBD2. The length of the CDR3 is 16 residues. V shed 3 bases and J 6 bases; nucleotides not matched to a gene: 8. Germline V gene sequence: CDR1 SGHTA, CDR2 FQGTGA. In nucleotides, the CDR3 is TGTGCCAGCAGCTTCAGCGGGAGGCCCAGCTCCGGGGAGCTGTTTTTT. This sequence encodes CASSFSGRPSSGELFF.

This rearrangement joins TRBV19 to TRBJ2-4; D is tentatively TRBD1 or TRBD2 (5 bases each). The CDR3 contains 13 residues. Deletions cut 8 bases from V and 6 bases from J, with 14 bases between. The V gene's germline CDR1 is LNHDA and CDR2 SQIVND (reference sequence). In DNA, the CDR3 is TGTGCCAGTGCTTTGGGGGTCGCAAACATTCAGTACTTC. Its translation: CASALGVANIQYF.

V gene TRBV13 combines with J gene TRBJ1-1; D ambiguous. Germline CDR1 reads PRHDT; CDR2 reads FYEKMQ (reference sequence). The ends were cut back, 0 bases at V and 5 bases at J, with 10 bases in the middle. The CDR3 totals 14 residues. The CDR3 spells CASSLGLRGTEAFF. Written as DNA, the CDR3 is TGTGCCAGCAGCTTAGGCTTGAGAGGAACTGAAGCTTTCTTT. Full variable domain (outside the CDR3, taken from reference TRBV13 and TRBJ1-1): AAGVIQSPRHLIKEKRETATLKCYPIPRHDTVYWYQQGPGQDPQFLISFYEKMQSDKGSIPDRFSAQQFSDYHSELNMSSLELGDSALYFCASSLGLRGTEAFFGQGTRLTVV.

This chain connects TRBV27 to TRBJ2-1, with no clear D. V was cut by 3 bases and J by 2 bases, with 11 bases left in between. Germline V CDR1 and CDR2: MNHEY, SMNVEV (reference sequence). The CDR3 totals 15 residues. The CDR3 DNA reads as TGTGCCAGCAGTTTGAGTAGTTTCCCCTACAATGAGCAGTTCTTC. It encodes CASSLSSFPYNEQFF.

The chain employs TRBV25-1 and TRBJ1-1, with 7 bases matching TRBD1. The CDR3 spans 16 residues. Germline V gene lookup returns CDR1 MGHDK and CDR2 SYGVNS. The ends lost 4 bases at V and 1 base at J; junction bases unmatched: 9. The CDR3 DNA sequence: TGTGCCAGCAGTGGGCCCAAGGGACAGTCGAACACTGAAGCTTTCTTT. Amino acid sequence: CASSGPKGQSNTEAFF.

V usage is TRBV5-6 and J usage is TRBJ1-1; 7 bases match TRBD1. The germline CDR1 and CDR2 sequences are SGHDT and YYEEEE. The CDR3 extends over 12 amino acids. V gave up 4 bases and J gave up 9 bases; unmatched junction bases: 6. CDR3 in amino acids: CASSLGTDQAFF. CDR3 DNA sequence: TGTGCCAGCAGCCTAGGGACAGACCAAGCTTTCTTT. Based on the CDR3 plus reference TRBV5-6 and TRBJ1-1, the full variable domain is DAGVTQSPTHLIKTRGQQVTLRCSPKSGHDTVSWYQQALGQGPQFIFQYYEEEERQRGNFPDRFSGHQFPNYSSELNVNALLLGDSALYLCASSLGTDQAFFGQGTRLTVV.